This T cell receptor beta chain originates from a study of blood T cell repertoires in COVID-19. Across the study: Specimens from acute and convalescent COVID-19 originated in the United States, Italy and Spain. PBMCs, B-cell-depleted T cells, or T cells were the source of the cDNA or gDNA that made up the material.

V was pared by 7 bases and J by 1 base, with 16 bases between. The CDR3 totals 15 residues. Germline CDR1 reads ENHRY; CDR2 reads SYGVKD. Per the authors' pipeline: Estimated nucleated cell counts came from reference gene primer amplification. Generated by immunoSEQ multiplex PCR, the TCRdb table keeps only in-frame clones and is missing some. D and trimming were read from the DNA, whereas the V and J calls and clone size are those reported in that table. The sample contains about 250,000 clones, 88% of which appear only once. The sequenced sample consisted of peripheral blood. This TCR was sampled from a man older than 75 with acute or convalescent COVID-19. The chain employs TRBV10-3 and TRBJ1-1; D gene uncertain. CDR3 sequence: CAITPGFASNTEAFF. The CDR3 DNA reads TGTGCCATCACCCCGGGTTTTGCTTCGAACACTGAAGCTTTCTTT.